One and the same sample provided the 3 T cell receptor beta chains below, sequenced in a study of blood T cell repertoires in COVID-19. Profiled with immunoSEQ multiplex PCR; TCRdb holds only in-frame clones, not every one. The data hold about 310,000 clones, with almost 90% observed a single time. Sample: peripheral blood. The receptors shown here come from a woman in her 30s with COVID-19, enrolled during active disease.

The V call is TRBV5-1, the J call TRBJ2-1, with 7 nucleotides matching TRBD2. V gave up 0 bases and J gave up 9 bases; unmatched junction bases: 9. There are 15 residues in the CDR3. The germline gives CDR1 SGHRS, CDR2 YFSETQ. The CDR3 bases are TGCGCCAGCAGCTTGGAAGGACTAGATACGAGTGAGCAGTTCTTC. Its protein is CASSLEGLDTSEQFF.

The count of this clone is one. The gene calls are TRBV19 and TRBJ1-5, with 7 bases aligning to TRBD1. J gave up 4 bases and V 6 bases, and 3 bases lay outside the gene matches. This CDR3 contains 13 residues. CDR1 LNHDA and CDR2 SQIVND come from the germline V gene (reference sequence). The CDR3 sequence is CASRGQNNQPQHF. The CDR3 nucleotides are TGTGCCAGTAGGGGACAGAATAATCAGCCCCAGCATTTT.

CDR3 amino acids: CASSTQGIAYEQYF. Here the CDR3 DNA reads TGTGCCAGCAGTACACAGGGAATTGCCTACGAGCAGTACTTC. The V and J genes are TRBV2 and TRBJ2-7, with D possibly being TRBD1 (6 bases). CDR1 is SNHLY, CDR2 FYNNEI, per germline. This CDR3 is 14 amino acids long. V was pared by 5 bases and J by 2 bases, with 13 bases between.